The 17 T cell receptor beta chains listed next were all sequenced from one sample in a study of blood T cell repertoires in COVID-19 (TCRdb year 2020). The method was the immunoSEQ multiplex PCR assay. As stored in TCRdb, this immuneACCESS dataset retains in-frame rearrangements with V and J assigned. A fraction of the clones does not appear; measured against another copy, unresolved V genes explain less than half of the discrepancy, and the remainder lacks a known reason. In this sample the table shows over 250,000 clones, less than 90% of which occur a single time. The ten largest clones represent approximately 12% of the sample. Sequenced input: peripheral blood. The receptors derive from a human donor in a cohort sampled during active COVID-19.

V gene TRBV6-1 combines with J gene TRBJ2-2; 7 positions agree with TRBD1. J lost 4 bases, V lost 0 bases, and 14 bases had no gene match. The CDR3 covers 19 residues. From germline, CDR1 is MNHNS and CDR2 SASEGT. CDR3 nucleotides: TGTGCCAGCAGTGAAGCAGGGCGTCACAGGGGCGGATCCACCGGGGAGCTGTTTTTT. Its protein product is CASSEAGRHRGGSTGELFF.

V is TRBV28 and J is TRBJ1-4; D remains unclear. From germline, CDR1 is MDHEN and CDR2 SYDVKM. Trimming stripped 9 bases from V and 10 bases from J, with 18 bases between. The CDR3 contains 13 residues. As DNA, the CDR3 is TGTGCCAGTGAATTTGTCTCAACTGGAAAACTGTTTTTT. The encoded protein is CASEFVSTGKLFF.

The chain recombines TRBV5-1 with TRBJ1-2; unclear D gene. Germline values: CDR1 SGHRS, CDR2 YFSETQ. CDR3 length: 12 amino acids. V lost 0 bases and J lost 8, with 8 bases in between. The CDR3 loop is CASSLESRGYTF. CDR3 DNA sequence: TGCGCCAGCAGCTTGGAGTCGAGAGGCTACACCTTC.

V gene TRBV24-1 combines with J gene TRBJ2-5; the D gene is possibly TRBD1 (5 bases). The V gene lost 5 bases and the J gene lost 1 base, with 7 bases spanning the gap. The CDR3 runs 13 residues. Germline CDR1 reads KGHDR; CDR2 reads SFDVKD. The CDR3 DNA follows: TGTGCCACCAGTGGGACAAGCCAAGAGACCCAGTACTTC. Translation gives CATSGTSQETQYF.

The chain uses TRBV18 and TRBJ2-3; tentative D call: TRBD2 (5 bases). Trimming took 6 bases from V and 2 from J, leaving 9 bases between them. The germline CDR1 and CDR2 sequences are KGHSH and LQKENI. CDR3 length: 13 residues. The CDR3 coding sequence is TGTGCCAGCTCCGGGATCCACACAGATACGCAGTATTTT. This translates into CASSGIHTDTQYF.

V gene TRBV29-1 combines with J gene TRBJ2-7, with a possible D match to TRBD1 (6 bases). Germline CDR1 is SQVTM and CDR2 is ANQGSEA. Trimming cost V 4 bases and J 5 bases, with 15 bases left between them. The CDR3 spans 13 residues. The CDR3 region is CSVGTGLGNEQYF. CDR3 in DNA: TGCAGCGTTGGTACAGGGCTCGGGAACGAGCAGTACTTC.

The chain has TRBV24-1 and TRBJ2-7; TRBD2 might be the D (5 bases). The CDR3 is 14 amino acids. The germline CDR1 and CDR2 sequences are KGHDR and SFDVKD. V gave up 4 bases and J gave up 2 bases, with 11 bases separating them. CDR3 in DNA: TGTGCCACCAGTGACCCGCGGGTTCCCTACGAGCAGTACTTC. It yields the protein CATSDPRVPYEQYF.

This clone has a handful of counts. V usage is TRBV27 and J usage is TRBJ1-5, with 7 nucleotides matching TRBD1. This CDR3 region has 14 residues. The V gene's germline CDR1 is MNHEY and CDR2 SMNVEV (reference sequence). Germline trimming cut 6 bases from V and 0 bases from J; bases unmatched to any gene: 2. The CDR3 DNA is TGTGCCAGCAGCCAGGGGGGTAGCAATCAGCCCCAGCATTTT. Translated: CASSQGGSNQPQHF.

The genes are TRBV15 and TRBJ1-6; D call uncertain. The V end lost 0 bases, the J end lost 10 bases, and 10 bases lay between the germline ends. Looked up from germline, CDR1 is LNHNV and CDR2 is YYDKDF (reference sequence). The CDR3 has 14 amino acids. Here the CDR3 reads CATSRDLGRSPLHF. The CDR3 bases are TGTGCCACCAGCAGAGATCTGGGGAGATCACCCCTCCACTTT.

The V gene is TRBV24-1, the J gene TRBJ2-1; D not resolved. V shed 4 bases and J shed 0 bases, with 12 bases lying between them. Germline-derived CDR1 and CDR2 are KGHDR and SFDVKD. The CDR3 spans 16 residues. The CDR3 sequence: CATSDLDWSSYNEQFF. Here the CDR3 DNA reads TGTGCCACCAGTGACCTCGACTGGAGCTCCTACAATGAGCAGTTCTTC.

The CDR3 loop is CASSVGTGETQYF. The DNA for the CDR3 is TGTGCCAGCAGCGTGGGGACGGGGGAGACCCAGTACTTC. The rearrangement uses TRBV5-4 and TRBJ2-5; D is perhaps TRBD1 or TRBD2 (5 bases each). The CDR3 contains 13 residues. Germline CDR1 and CDR2: SGHNT and YYREEE (reference sequence). Between the trimmed V and J ends, which lost 4 bases and 5 bases, there was a span of 12 bases.

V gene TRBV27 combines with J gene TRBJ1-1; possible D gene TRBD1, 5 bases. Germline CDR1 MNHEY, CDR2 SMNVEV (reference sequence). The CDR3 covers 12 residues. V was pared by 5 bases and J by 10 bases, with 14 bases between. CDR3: CASSMRGEGAFF. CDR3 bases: TGTGCCAGCAGTATGAGAGGGGAGGGAGCTTTCTTT.

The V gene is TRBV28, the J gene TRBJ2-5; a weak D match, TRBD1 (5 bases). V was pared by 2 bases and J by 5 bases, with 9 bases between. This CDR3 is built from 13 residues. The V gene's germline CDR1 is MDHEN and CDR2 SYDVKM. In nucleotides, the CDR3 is TGTGCCAGCAGTTTAAGTGGGGCGGAGACCCAGTACTTC. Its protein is CASSLSGAETQYF. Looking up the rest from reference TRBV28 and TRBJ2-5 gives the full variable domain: DVKVTQSSRYLVKRTGEKVFLECVQDMDHENMFWYRQDPGLGLRLIYFSYDVKMKEKGDIPEGYSVSREKKERFSLILESASTNQTSMYLCASSLSGAETQYFGPGTRLLVL.

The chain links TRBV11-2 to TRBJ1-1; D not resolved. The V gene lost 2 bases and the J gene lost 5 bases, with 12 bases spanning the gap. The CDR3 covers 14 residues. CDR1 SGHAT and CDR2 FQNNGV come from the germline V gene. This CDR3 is CASSLSAGGTEAFF. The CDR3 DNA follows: TGTGCCAGCAGCTTATCGGCTGGCGGGACTGAAGCTTTCTTT.

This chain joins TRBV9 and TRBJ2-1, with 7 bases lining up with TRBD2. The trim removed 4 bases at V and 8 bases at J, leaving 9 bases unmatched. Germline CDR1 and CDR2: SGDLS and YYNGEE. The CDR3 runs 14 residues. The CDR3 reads CASSFISGLDEQFF. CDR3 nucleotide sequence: TGTGCCAGCAGCTTTATTAGCGGGTTGGATGAGCAGTTCTTC. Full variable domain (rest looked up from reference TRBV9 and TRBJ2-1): DSGVTQTPKHLITATGQRVTLRCSPRSGDLSVYWYQQSLDQGLQFLIQYYNGEERAKGNILERFSAQQFPDLHSELNLSSLELGDSALYFCASSFISGLDEQFFGPGTRLTVL.

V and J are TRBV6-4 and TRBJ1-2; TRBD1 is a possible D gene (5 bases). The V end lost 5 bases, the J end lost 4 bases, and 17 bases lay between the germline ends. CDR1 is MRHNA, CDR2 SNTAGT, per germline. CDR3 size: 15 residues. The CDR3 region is CASSKEKGPSYGYTF. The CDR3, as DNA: TGTGCCAGCAGTAAAGAGAAGGGGCCCAGCTATGGCTACACCTTC.

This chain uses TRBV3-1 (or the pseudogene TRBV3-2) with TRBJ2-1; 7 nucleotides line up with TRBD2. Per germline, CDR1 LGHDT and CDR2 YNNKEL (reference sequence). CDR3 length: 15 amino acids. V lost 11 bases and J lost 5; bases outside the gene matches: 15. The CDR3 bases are TGTGCCGCGGGGAGGGGACTTCCCTTCCACAATGAGCAGTTCTTC. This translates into CAAGRGLPFHNEQFF.